The source of this T cell receptor (beta chain) is a study of graft-versus-host responses after intestinal transplantation. Study at large: Every transplant recipient was induced with anti-thymocyte globulin, then maintained on tacrolimus and steroids for about three years. Whole-study results and caveats: Some patients had graft-donor T cell macrochimerism, and their allografts showed high graft-versus-host to host-versus-graft clonal ratios. Peak GvH clone levels in circulation were associated with early post-transplant HvG declines. Recipient-marrow GvH clones were detected, some having first appeared in ileum or blood.

V shed 6 bases and J shed 7 bases, with 10 bases lying between them. Looked up from germline, CDR1 is MNHNS and CDR2 is SASEGT. The CDR3 has 12 amino acids. Profiling relied on immunoSEQ multiplex PCR, and the TCRdb table lists in-frame clones only, not all of them. The sample shows under 150,000 clones, about 95% of them seen only once. For this clone: Its antigen remains unidentified.

The TCR was taken from a human donor who received an intestinal transplant. The chain combines TRBV6-1 with TRBJ2-1; D might be TRBD1 or TRBD2, each matching 5 bases. The material sequenced was unstimulated CD8+ T cells sorted from spleen or lymph node cells, taken before intestinal transplant. CDR3 in DNA: TGTGCCAGCAGCTGGGGGAGTAATGAGCAGTTCTTC. The encoded protein is CASSWGSNEQFF.